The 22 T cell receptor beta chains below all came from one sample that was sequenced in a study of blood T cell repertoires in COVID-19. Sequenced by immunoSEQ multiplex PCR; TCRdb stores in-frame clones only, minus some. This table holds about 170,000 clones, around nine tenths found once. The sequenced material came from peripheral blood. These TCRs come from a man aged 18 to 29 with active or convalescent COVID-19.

CDR3 residues: CASSNAGQGPPYGYTF. The CDR3 DNA reads TGTGCCAGCAGCAACGCGGGACAGGGTCCCCCCTATGGCTACACCTTC. This rearrangement joins TRBV7-3 to TRBJ1-2, with 9 bases fitting TRBD1. V shed 5 bases and J 4 bases; nucleotides not matched to a gene: 11. Per germline, CDR1 SGHTA and CDR2 FQGTGA. The CDR3 runs to 16 residues.

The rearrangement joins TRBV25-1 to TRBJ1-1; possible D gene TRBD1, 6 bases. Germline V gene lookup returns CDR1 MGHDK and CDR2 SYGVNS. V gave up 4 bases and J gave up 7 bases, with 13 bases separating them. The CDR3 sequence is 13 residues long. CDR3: CASSAQGRIEAFF. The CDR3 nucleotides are TGTGCCAGCAGTGCCCAGGGGCGGATTGAAGCTTTCTTT.

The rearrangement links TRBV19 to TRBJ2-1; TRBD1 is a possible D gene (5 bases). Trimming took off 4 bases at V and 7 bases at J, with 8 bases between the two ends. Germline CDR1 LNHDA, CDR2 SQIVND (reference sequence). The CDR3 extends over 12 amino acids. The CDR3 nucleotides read TGTGCCAGTAGTACCGACAGAAATGAGCAGTTCTTC. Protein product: CASSTDRNEQFF.

The DNA of the CDR3 is TGTGCCAGCGGACTACGGACGGGTACTAATGAAAAACTGTTTTTT. Translating it yields CASGLRTGTNEKLFF. V gene TRBV28 combines with J gene TRBJ1-4; the D is unclear. CDR1 MDHEN and CDR2 SYDVKM come from the germline V gene. Trimming left V 8 bases short and J 2 bases short, with 15 bases between. The CDR3 runs to 15 residues.

CDR3 sequence reads: CASSLRQNTQYF. The DNA of the CDR3 is TGTGCCAGCAGCTTAAGACAGAATACGCAGTATTTT. V and J are TRBV11-3 and TRBJ2-3; D is perhaps TRBD1 (5 bases). This CDR3 is built from 12 residues. The germline V gene encodes CDR1 SGHNT and CDR2 YENEEA. V lost 2 bases, J lost 7 bases, and 7 bases lay in between.

CDR3 loop: CASSPLSRTGLSGANVLTF. The CDR3 DNA is TGTGCCAGCAGCCCACTTAGCCGGACAGGACTCTCTGGGGCCAACGTCCTGACTTTC. V gene TRBV3-1 (or the pseudogene TRBV3-2) combines with J gene TRBJ2-6; 7 positions agree with TRBD1. The germline V gene encodes CDR1 LGHDT and CDR2 YNNKEL (reference sequence). There are 19 residues in the CDR3. With 4 bases clipped from V and 0 bases from J, the junction kept 12 bases outside the gene matches.

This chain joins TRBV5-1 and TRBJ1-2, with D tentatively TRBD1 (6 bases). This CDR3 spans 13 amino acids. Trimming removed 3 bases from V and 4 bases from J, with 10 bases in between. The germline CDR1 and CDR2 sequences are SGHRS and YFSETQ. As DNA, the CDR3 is TGCGCCAGCAGCTCCGACAGGATCTATGGCTACACCTTC. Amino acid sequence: CASSSDRIYGYTF.

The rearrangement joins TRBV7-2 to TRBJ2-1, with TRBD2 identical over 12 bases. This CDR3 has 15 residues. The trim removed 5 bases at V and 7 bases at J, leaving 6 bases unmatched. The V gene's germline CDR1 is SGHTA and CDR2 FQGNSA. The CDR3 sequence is CASSLGLAGMNEQFF. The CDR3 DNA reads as TGTGCCAGCAGCCTCGGACTAGCGGGAATGAATGAGCAGTTCTTC.

The CDR3 sequence is CASSLVTGANIQYF. The CDR3 DNA reads TGTGCCAGCAGCTTAGTTACAGGGGCGAACATTCAGTACTTC. The V call is TRBV11-2, the J call TRBJ2-4, with TRBD1 matching over 7 bases. Germline CDR1 is SGHAT and CDR2 is FQNNGV. CDR3 size: 14 residues. The J segment lost 7 bases and the V segment lost 1 base, leaving 4 bases of the junction unmatched. The variable domain in full, with the rest retrieved from reference TRBV11-2 and TRBJ2-4, is EAGVAQSPRYKIIEKRQSVAFWCNPISGHATLYWYQQILGQGPKLLIQFQNNGVVDDSQLPKDRFSAERLKGVDSTLKIQPAKLEDSAVYLCASSLVTGANIQYFGAGTRLSVL.

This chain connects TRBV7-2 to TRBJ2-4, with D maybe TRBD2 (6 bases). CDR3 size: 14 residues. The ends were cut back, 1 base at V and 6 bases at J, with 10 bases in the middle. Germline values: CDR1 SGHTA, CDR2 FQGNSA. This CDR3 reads CASSLVHGGNIQYF. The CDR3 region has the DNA TGTGCCAGCAGCTTAGTTCACGGGGGAAACATTCAGTACTTC.

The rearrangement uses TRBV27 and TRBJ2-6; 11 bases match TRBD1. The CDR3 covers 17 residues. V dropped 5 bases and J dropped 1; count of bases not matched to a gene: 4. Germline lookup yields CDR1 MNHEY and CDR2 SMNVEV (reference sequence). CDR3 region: CASSTGQGASGANVLTF. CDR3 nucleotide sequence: TGTGCCAGCAGTACAGGACAGGGGGCTTCTGGGGCCAACGTCCTGACTTTC. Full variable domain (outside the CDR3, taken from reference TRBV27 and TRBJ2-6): EAQVTQNPRYLITVTGKKLTVTCSQNMNHEYMSWYRQDPGLGLRQIYYSMNVEVTDKGDVPEGYKVSRKEKRNFPLILESPSPNQTSLYFCASSTGQGASGANVLTFGAGSRLTVL.

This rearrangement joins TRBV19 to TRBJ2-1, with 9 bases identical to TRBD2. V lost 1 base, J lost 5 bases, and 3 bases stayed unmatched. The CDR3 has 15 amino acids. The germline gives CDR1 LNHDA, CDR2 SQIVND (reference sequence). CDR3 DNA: TGTGCCAGTAGTATAGGTCTAGCGGGGAACAATGAGCAGTTCTTC. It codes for CASSIGLAGNNEQFF.

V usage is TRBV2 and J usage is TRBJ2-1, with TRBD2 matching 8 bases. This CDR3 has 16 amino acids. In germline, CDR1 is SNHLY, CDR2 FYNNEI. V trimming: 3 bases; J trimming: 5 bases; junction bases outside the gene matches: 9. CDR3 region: CASSEVGLAGDNEQFF. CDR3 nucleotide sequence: TGTGCCAGCAGTGAGGTGGGGCTAGCGGGTGACAATGAGCAGTTCTTC.

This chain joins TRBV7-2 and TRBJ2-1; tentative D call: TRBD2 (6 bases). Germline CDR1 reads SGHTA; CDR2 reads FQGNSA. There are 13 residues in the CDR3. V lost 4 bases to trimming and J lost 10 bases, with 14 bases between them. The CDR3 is CASSYRGGQEQFF. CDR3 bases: TGTGCCAGCAGCTATCGGGGAGGTCAGGAGCAGTTCTTC.

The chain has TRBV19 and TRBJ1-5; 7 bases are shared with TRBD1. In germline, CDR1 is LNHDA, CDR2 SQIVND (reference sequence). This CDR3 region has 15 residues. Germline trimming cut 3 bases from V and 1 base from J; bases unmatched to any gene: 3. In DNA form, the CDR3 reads TGTGCCAGTAGTATGGGGGGACAGAGCAATCAGCCCCAGCATTTT. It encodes CASSMGGQSNQPQHF.

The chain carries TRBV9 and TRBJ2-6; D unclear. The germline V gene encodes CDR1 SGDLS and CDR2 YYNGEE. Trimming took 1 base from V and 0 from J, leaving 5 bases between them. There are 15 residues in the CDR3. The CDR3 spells CASSVRGSGANVLTF. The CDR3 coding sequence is TGTGCCAGCAGCGTAAGAGGCTCTGGGGCCAACGTCCTGACTTTC. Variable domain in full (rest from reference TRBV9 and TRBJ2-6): DSGVTQTPKHLITATGQRVTLRCSPRSGDLSVYWYQQSLDQGLQFLIQYYNGEERAKGNILERFSAQQFPDLHSELNLSSLELGDSALYFCASSVRGSGANVLTFGAGSRLTVL.

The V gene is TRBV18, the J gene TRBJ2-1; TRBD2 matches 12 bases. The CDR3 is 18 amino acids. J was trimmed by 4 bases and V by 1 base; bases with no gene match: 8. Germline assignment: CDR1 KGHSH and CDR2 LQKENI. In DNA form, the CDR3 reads TGTGCCAGCTCACCACAGGCTAGCGGGGGGGCTGGATACAATGAGCAGTTCTTC. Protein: CASSPQASGGAGYNEQFF.

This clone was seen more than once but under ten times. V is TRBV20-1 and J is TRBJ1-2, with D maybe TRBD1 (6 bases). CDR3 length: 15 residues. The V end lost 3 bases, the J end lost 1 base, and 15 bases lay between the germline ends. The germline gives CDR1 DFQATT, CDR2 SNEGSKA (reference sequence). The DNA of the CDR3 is TGCAGTGCTAGTAGCAGGGGAAATAATAACTATGGCTACACCTTC. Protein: CSASSRGNNNYGYTF.

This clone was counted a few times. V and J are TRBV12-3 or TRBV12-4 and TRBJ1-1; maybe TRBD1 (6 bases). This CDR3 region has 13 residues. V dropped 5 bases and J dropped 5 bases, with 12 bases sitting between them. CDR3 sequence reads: CASSTTGFTEAFF. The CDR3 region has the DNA TGTGCCAGCAGTACAACAGGGTTTACTGAAGCTTTCTTT.

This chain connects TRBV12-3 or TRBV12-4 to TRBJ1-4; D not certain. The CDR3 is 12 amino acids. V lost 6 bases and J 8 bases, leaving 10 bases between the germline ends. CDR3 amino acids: CASRQRWEKLFF. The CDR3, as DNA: TGTGCCAGCAGACAGCGGTGGGAAAAACTGTTTTTT.

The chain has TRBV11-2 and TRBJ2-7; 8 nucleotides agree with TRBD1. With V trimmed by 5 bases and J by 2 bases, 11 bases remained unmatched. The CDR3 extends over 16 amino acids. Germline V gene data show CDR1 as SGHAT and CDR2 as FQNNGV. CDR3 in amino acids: CASSPWTGTFTYEQYF. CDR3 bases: TGTGCCAGCAGCCCTTGGACAGGGACATTCACCTACGAGCAGTACTTC.

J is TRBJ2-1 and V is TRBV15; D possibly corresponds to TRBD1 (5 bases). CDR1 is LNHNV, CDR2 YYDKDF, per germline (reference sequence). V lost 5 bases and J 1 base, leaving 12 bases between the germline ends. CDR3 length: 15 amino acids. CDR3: CATSYQGGSYNEQFF. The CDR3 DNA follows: TGTGCCACCAGCTACCAGGGTGGGTCCTACAATGAGCAGTTCTTC.